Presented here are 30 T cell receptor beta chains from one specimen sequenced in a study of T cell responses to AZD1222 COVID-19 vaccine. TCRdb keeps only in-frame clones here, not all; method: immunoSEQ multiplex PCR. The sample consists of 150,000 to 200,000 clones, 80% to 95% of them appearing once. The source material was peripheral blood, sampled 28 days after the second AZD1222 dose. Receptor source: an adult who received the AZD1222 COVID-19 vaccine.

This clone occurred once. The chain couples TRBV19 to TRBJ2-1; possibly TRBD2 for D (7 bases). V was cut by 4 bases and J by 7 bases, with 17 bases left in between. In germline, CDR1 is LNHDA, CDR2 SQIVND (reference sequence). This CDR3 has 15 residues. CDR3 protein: CASSTTGGAKNEQFF. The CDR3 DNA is TGTGCCAGTAGTACGACGGGGGGCGCAAAAAATGAGCAGTTCTTC. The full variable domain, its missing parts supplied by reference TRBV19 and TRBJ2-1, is DGGITQSPKYLFRKEGQNVTLSCEQNLNHDAMYWYRQDPGQGLRLIYYSQIVNDFQKGDIAEGYSVSREKKESFPLTVTSAQKNPTAFYLCASSTTGGAKNEQFFGPGTRLTVL.

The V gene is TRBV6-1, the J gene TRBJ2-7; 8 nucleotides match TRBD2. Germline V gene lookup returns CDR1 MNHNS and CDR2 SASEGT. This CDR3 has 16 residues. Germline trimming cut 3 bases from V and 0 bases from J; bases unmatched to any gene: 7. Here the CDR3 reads CASSDPGGASSYEQYF. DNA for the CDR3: TGTGCCAGCAGTGACCCCGGGGGGGCGAGCTCCTACGAGCAGTACTTC.

The DNA for the CDR3 is TGTGCCAGCAGCTTACGATTCAGGTTGGATACGCAGTATTTT. Residues: CASSLRFRLDTQYF. The gene calls are TRBV11-1 and TRBJ2-3; D gene ambiguous. V gave up 2 bases and J gave up 6 bases, with 12 bases separating them. Looked up from germline, CDR1 is SGHAT and CDR2 is FQDESV (reference sequence). The CDR3 is 14 residues long.

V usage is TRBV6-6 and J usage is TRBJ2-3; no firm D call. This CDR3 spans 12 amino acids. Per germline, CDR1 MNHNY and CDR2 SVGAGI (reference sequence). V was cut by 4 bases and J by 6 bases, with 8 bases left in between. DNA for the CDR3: TGTGCCAGCAGTTCCCGAAGGGATACGCAGTATTTT. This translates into CASSSRRDTQYF.

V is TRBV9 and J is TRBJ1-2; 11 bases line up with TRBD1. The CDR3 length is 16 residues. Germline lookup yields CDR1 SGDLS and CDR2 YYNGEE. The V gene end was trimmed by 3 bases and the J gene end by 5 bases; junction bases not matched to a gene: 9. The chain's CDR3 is CASSDGQGARLYGYTF. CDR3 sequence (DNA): TGTGCCAGCAGCGACGGACAGGGGGCGAGGCTTTATGGCTACACCTTC. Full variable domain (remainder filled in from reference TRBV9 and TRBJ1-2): DSGVTQTPKHLITATGQRVTLRCSPRSGDLSVYWYQQSLDQGLQFLIQYYNGEERAKGNILERFSAQQFPDLHSELNLSSLELGDSALYFCASSDGQGARLYGYTFGSGTRLTVV.

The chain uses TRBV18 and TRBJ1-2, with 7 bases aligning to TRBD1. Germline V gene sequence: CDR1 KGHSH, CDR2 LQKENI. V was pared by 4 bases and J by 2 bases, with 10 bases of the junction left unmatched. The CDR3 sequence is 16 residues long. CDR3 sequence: CASSRIRQGMNYGYTF. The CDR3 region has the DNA TGTGCCAGCTCACGAATAAGACAGGGAATGAACTATGGCTACACCTTC.

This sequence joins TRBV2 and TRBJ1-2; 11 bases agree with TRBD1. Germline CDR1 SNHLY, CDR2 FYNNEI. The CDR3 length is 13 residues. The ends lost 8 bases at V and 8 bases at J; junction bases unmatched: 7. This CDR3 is CASGGQGAEGYTF. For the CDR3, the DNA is TGTGCCAGCGGCGGACAGGGGGCGGAGGGCTACACCTTC.

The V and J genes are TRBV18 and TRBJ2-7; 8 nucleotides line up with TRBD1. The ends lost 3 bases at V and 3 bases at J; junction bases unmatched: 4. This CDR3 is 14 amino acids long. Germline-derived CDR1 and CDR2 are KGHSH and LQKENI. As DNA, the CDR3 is TGTGCCAGCTCACCTCGCGGACAGGGCTACGAGCAGTACTTC. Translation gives CASSPRGQGYEQYF.

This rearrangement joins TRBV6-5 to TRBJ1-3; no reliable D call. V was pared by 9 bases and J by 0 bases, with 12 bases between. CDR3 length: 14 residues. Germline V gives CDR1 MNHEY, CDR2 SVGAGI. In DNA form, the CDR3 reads TGTGCCAGTCAAGCAGGATACTCTGGAAACACCATATATTTT. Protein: CASQAGYSGNTIYF.

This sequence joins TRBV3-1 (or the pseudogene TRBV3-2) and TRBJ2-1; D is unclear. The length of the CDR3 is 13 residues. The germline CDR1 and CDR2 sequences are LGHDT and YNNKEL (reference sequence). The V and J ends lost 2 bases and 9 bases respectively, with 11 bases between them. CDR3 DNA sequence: TGTGCCAGCAGCCAATTTGTTGCCCCTGAGCAGTTCTTC. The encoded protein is CASSQFVAPEQFF.

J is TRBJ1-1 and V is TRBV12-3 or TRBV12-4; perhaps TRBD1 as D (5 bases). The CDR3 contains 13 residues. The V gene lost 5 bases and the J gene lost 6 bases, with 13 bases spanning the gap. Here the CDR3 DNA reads TGTGCCAGCAGTCGGGACCGAGTCCCTGAAGCTTTCTTT. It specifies CASSRDRVPEAFF.

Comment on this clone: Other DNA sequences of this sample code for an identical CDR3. The CDR3 region is CASSLGGSSNQPQHF. The CDR3, as DNA: TGTGCCAGCAGCTTGGGCGGGTCCAGCAATCAGCCCCAGCATTTT. This sequence joins TRBV5-6 and TRBJ1-5; D not resolved. Germline V gene sequence: CDR1 SGHDT, CDR2 YYEEEE. Trimming stripped 0 bases from V and 1 base from J, with 8 bases between. The CDR3 is made up of 15 amino acids. Full variable domain (remainder filled in from reference TRBV5-6 and TRBJ1-5): DAGVTQSPTHLIKTRGQQVTLRCSPKSGHDTVSWYQQALGQGPQFIFQYYEEEERQRGNFPDRFSGHQFPNYSSELNVNALLLGDSALYLCASSLGGSSNQPQHFGDGTRLSIL.

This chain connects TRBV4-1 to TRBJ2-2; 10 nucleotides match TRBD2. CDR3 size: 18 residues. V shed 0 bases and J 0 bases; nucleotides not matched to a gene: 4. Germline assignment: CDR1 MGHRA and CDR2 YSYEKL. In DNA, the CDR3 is TGCGCCAGCAGCCAAGAAGGAGCGGGAGGGTCGAACACCGGGGAGCTGTTTTTT. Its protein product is CASSQEGAGGSNTGELFF.

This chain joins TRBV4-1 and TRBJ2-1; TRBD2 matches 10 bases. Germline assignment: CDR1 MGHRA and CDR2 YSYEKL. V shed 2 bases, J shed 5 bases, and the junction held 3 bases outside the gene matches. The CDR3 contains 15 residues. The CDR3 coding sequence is TGCGCCAGCAGCCAACTAGCGGGGGTTAACAATGAGCAGTTCTTC. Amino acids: CASSQLAGVNNEQFF.

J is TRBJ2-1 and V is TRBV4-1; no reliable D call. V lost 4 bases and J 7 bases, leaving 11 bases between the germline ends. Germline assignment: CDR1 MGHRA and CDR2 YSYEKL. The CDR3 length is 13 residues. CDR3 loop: CASSPIGRNEQFF. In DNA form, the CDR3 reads TGCGCCAGCAGCCCTATTGGACGGAATGAGCAGTTCTTC.

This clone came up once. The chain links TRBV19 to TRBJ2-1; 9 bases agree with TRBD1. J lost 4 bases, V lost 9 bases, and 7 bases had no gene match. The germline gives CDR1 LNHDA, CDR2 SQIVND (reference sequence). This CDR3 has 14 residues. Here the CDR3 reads CASTDGTGYNEQFF. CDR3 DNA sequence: TGTGCCAGCACCGACGGGACAGGGTACAATGAGCAGTTCTTC.

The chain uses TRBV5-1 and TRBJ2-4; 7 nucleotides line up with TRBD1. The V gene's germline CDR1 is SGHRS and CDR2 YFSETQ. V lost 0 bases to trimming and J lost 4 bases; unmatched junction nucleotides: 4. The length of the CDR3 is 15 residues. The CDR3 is CASSLVRQGKNIQYF. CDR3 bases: TGCGCCAGCAGCTTGGTTAGACAGGGTAAAAACATTCAGTACTTC.

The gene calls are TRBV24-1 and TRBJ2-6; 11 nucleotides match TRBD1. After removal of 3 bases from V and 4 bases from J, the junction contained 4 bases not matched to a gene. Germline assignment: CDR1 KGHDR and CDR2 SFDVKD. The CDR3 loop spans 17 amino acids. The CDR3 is CATSDGTGGLGANVLTF. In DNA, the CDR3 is TGTGCCACCAGTGATGGGACAGGGGGTCTGGGGGCCAACGTCCTGACTTTC.

The CDR3 DNA follows: TGTGCCAGCAGCCAAATTACCTCGCCGAACACTGAAGCTTTCTTT. Its protein is CASSQITSPNTEAFF. The J gene is TRBJ1-1, the V gene TRBV3-1 (or the pseudogene TRBV3-2); D remains ambiguous. Germline V gene data show CDR1 as LGHDT and CDR2 as YNNKEL (reference sequence). The CDR3 loop spans 15 amino acids. The V end lost 2 bases, the J end lost 1 base, and 11 bases lay between the germline ends.

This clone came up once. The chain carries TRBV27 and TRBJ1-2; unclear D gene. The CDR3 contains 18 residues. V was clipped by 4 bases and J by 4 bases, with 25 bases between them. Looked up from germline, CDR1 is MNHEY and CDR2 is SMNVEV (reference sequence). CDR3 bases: TGTGCCAGCAGTTCCACTTCCCTGTTTAGTCGTTCCGGCTATGGCTACACCTTC. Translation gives CASSSTSLFSRSGYGYTF.

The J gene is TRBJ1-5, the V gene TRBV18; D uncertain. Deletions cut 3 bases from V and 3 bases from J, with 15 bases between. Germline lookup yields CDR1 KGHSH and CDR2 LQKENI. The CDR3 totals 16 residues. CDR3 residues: CASSPSTAGNNQPQHF. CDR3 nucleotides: TGTGCCAGCTCACCTTCCACAGCAGGCAACAATCAGCCCCAGCATTTT.

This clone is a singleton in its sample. CDR3 sequence: CASRAGPTYEQYF. Written as DNA, the CDR3 is TGTGCCAGCAGGGCGGGGCCAACCTACGAGCAGTACTTC. The genes are TRBV2 and TRBJ2-7; possible D gene TRBD2, 6 bases. The V gene lost 6 bases and the J gene lost 2 bases, with 11 bases spanning the gap. The CDR3 is made up of 13 amino acids. Germline V lookup: CDR1 SNHLY, CDR2 FYNNEI.

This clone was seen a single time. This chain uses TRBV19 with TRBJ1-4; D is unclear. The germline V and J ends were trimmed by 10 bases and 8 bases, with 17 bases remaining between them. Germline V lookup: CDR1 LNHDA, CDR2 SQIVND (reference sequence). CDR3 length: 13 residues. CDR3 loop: CATTGGEREKLFF. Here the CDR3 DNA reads TGTGCCACGACCGGTGGAGAAAGAGAAAAACTGTTTTTT.

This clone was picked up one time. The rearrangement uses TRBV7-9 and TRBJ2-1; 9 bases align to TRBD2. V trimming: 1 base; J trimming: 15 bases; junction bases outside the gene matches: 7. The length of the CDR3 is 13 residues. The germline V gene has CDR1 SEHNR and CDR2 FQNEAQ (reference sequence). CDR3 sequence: CASSLETSGFGFF. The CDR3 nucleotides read TGTGCCAGCAGCTTAGAAACTAGCGGGTTTGGGTTCTTC.

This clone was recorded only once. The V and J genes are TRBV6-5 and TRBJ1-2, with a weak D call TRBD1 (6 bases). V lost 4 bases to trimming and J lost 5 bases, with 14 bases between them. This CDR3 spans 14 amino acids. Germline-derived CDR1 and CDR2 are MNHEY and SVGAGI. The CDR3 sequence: CASSSPRGLYGYTF. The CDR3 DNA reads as TGTGCCAGCAGTTCCCCCAGGGGTCTATATGGCTACACCTTC.

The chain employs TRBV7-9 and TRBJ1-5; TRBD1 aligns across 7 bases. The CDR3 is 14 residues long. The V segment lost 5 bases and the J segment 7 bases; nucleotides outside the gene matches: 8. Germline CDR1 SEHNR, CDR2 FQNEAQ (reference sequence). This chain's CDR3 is CASSQGGATQPQHF. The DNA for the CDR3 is TGTGCCAGCAGCCAGGGGGGGGCTACGCAGCCCCAGCATTTT.

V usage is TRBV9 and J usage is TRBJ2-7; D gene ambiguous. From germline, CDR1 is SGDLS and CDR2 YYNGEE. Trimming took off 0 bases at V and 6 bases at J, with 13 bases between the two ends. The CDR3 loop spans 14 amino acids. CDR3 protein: CASSVGPTPGEQYF. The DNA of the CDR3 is TGTGCCAGCAGCGTAGGCCCTACCCCCGGCGAGCAGTACTTC.

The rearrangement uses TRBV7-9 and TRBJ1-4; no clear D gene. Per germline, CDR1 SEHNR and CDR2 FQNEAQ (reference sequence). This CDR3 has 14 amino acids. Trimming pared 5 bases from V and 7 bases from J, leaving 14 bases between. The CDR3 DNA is TGTGCCAGCAGCACTAAGGTAGAGGTTGAAAAACTGTTTTTT. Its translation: CASSTKVEVEKLFF.

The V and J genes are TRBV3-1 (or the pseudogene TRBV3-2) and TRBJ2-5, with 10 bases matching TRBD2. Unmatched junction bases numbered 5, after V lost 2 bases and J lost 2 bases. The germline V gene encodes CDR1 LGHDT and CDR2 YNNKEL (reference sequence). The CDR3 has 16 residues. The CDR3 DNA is TGTGCCAGCAGCCAATCAAGCGGGGGGGCTCAAGAGACCCAGTACTTC. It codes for CASSQSSGGAQETQYF.

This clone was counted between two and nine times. CDR3 residues: CASSVSGGNTGELFF. The CDR3 nucleotides read TGTGCCAGCAGCGTTTCCGGGGGGAACACCGGGGAGCTGTTTTTT. J is TRBJ2-2 and V is TRBV9, with D possibly TRBD2 on 6 matching bases. Germline V gives CDR1 SGDLS, CDR2 YYNGEE. The CDR3 runs to 15 residues. V was cut by 2 bases and J by 1 base, with 9 bases left in between.